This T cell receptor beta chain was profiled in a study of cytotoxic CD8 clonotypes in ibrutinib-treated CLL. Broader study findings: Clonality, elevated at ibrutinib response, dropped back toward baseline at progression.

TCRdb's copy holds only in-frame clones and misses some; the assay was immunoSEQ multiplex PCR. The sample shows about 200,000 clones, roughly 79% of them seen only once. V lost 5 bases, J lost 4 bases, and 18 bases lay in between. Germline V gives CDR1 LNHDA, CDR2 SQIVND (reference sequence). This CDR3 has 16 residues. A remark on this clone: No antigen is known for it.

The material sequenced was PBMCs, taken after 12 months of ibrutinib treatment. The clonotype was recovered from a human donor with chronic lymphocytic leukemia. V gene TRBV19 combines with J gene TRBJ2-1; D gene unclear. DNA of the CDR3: TGTGCCAGTAGTTATGGGAATCTTTGGATTTACAATGAGCAGTTCTTC. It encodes CASSYGNLWIYNEQFF. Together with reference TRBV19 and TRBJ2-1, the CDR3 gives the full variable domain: DGGITQSPKYLFRKEGQNVTLSCEQNLNHDAMYWYRQDPGQGLRLIYYSQIVNDFQKGDIAEGYSVSREKKESFPLTVTSAQKNPTAFYLCASSYGNLWIYNEQFFGPGTRLTVL.